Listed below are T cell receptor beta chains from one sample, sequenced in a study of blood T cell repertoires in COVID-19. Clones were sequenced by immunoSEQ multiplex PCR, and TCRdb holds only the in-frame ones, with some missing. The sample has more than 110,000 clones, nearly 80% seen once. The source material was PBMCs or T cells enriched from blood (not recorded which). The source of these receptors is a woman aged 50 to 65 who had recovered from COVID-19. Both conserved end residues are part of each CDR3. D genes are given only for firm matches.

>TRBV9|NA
CASSVLAGRDTQYF
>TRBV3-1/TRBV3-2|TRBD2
CASSPSSSGGRGEQYF
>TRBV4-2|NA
CASSQEATAGSGNTIYF
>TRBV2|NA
CASRPETGLNSPLHF
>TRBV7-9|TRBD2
CASSRGGDYEQYF
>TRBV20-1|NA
CSASEVHEQYF
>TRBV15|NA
CATSTPIMGRWTEAFF
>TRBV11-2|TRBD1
CASSPRTGDSPLHF
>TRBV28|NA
CASRLDRSYEQYF
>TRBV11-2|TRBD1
CASSLDRVSNEQFF
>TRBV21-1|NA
CASSPGQSYSPLHF
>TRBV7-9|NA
CASSLESGLRSLEQYF
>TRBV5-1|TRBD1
CASSFNTGDQPQHF
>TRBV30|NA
CAWRAGGGNQPQHF
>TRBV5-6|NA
CASSWGSGSNQPQHF
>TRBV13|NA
CASSLGRQVTDTQYF
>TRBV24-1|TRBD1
CAAGQGGTDTQYF
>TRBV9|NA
CASSVAWRGTGGYTF
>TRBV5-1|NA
CASSLAGAIPYNEQFF
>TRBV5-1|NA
CASSPSLTRDYGYTF
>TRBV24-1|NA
CATRGEHLNTEAFF
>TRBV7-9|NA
CASSLGVDFGTQHF
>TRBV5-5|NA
CASRYEAATNYGYTF
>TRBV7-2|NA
CASSRGDYGYTF
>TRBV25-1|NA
CASSDGYGATEAFF
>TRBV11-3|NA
CASSFSFGAANTGELFF
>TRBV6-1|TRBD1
CASSEWQGANTIYF
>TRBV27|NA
CASSTGRGVQETQYF
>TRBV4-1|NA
CASSQGQPAVDTQYF
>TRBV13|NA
CASTQAGSGLAYNEQFF
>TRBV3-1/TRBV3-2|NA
CASSQTRDRIEQYF
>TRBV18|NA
CASSPSPVTDRINEKLFF
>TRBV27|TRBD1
CASTRQGGDTQYF
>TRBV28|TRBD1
CASSFRDRNSPLHF
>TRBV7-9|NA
CASSLGSGHNEKLFF
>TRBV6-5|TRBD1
CASNGGDRGSTEAFF
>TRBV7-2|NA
CASSRQRGNTEAFF
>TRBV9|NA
CASSAEYRVIGELFF
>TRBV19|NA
CASSITDFSTEAFF
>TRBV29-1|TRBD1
CSVNPTGMSTGELFF
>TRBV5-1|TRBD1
CASSPDRGRNGYTF